Below, one TCR beta chain is given with its context. The CDR3 length is 14 residues. The germline V and J ends were trimmed by 5 bases and 8 bases, with 16 bases remaining between them. Looked up from germline, CDR1 is SGHTA and CDR2 is FQGTGA. MiXCR was run by TCRdb on the 5' RACE reads, yielding one entry per CDR3 protein. Of under 450,000 distinct CDR3 sequences listed, less than 25% are singletons. The sample originates from a study of T-cell memory formation after mild COVID-19. The chain joins TRBV7-3 to TRBJ2-4; D might be TRBD1 (6 bases). Sequencing used PBMCs or a T cell subset sorted from them (not recorded which). The sequence was collected from a man between 18 and 29 years old who had mild COVID-19 (a few samples of this study predate the infection). Cell type and time point are not known. The CDR3 region has the DNA TGTGCCAGCAGCCTACAGGGAAATGGTGACATTCAGTACTTC. This encodes CASSLQGNGDIQYF. Full variable domain (outside the CDR3, taken from reference TRBV7-3 and TRBJ2-4): GAGVSQTPSNKVTEKGKYVELRCDPISGHTALYWYRQSLGQGPEFLIYFQGTGAADDSGLPNDRFFAVRPEGSVSTLKIQRTERGDSAVYLCASSLQGNGDIQYFGAGTRLSVL.